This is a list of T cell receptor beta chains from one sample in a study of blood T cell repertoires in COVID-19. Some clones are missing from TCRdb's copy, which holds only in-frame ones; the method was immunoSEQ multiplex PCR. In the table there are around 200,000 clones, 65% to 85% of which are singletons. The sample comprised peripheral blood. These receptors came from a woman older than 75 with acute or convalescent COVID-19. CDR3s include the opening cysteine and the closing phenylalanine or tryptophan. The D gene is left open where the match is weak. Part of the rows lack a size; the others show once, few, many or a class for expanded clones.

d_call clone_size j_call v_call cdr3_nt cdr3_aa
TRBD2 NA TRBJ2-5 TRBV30 TGTGCCTGGAGTGAGCTAGCGGGAGGAGAACAGTACTTC CAWSELAGGEQYF
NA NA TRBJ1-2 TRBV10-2 TGCGCCAGCAGTGTAGGCAGGGGTAACTATGGCTACACCTTC CASSVGRGNYGYTF
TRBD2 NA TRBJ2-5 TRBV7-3 TGTGCCAGCAGCTTGGAGGGAGGGCAAGAGACCCAGTACTTC CASSLEGGQETQYF
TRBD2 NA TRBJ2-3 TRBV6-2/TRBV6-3 TGTGCCAGCAGTTACGCGCGGAAGCGGGGGGAGACACATACGCAGTATTTT CASSYARKRGETHTQYF
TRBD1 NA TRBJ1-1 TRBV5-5 TGTGCCAGCAGCAGACAGGGGTCCAACACTGAAGCTTTCTTT CASSRQGSNTEAFF
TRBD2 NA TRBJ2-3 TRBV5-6 TGTGCCAGCAGTTTACTAGCGGGGGGCCCAGATACGCAGTATTTT CASSLLAGGPDTQYF
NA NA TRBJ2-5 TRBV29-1 TGCAGCGTTGGCCAGGGATCCCAAGAGACCCAGTACTTC CSVGQGSQETQYF
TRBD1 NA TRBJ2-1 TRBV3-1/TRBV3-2 TGTGCCAGCAGCCAACCCCAGGGACAGGGGGCTACTGAGCAGTTCTTC CASSQPQGQGATEQFF
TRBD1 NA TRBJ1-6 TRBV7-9 TGTGCCAGCAGCTTAGGACAGGGGACTAATAATTCACCCCTCCACTTT CASSLGQGTNNSPLHF
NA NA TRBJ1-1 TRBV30 TGTGCCTGGAGGGGCCCCGGGATCACTGAAGCTTTCTTT CAWRGPGITEAFF
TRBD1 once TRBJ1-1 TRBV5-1 TGCGCCAGCAGCTTGGGGGACAGGGCGGCTGAAGCTTTCTTT CASSLGDRAAEAFF
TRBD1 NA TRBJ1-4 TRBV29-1 TGCAGCGTTCGGGACAGGGCAAATGAAAAACTGTTTTTT CSVRDRANEKLFF
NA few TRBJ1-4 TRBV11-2 TGTGCCAGCAGCTTAGACGGGACAACTAATGAAAAACTGTTTTTT CASSLDGTTNEKLFF
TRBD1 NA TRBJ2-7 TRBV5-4 TGTGCCAGCAGTTTGGACAGGGGGCCATACGAGCAGTACTTC CASSLDRGPYEQYF
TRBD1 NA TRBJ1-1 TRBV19 TGTGCCAGTAGTGTAACCGGGACAGGGACTGAAGCTTTCTTT CASSVTGTGTEAFF
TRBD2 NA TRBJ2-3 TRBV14 TGTGCCAGCAGCCAATCAGCGGGAGTAGATACGCAGTATTTT CASSQSAGVDTQYF
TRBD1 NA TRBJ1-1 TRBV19 TGTGCCAGTAGTGTCCGGACAGGGGGCCCCGGGGGCACTGAAGCTTTCTTT CASSVRTGGPGGTEAFF
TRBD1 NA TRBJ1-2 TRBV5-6 TGTGCCAGCAATCCGGACAGGGGGAACTATGGCTACACCTTC CASNPDRGNYGYTF
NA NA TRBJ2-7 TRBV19 TGTGCCAGTAGTACATCCCCGGTTTCATACGAGCAGTACTTC CASSTSPVSYEQYF
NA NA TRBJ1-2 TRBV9 TGTGCCAGCAGCGTAGCAGGGAACTATGGCTACACCTTC CASSVAGNYGYTF
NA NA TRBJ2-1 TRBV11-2 TGTGCCAGCAGCCAGCGACCCGGCGCCATAGACAATGAGCAGTTCTTC CASSQRPGAIDNEQFF
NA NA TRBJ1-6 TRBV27 TGTGCCAGCAGCATAGTAATGAGCTCCTATAATTCACCCCTCCACTTT CASSIVMSSYNSPLHF
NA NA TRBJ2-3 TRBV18 TGTGCCAGCTCACCGCAGGGGTCGGCAGATACGCAGTATTTT CASSPQGSADTQYF
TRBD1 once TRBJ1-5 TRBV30 TGTGCCTGGAGTGACGGGACAGGGGGACAGCCCCAGCATTTT CAWSDGTGGQPQHF
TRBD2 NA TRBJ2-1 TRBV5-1 TGCGCCAGACAATTAGCGGGGGGCTACAATGAGCAGTTCTTC CARQLAGGYNEQFF
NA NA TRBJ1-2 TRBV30 TGTGCCTGGAGCCGGTCACCTAACTATGGCTACACCTTC CAWSRSPNYGYTF
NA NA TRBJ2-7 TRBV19 TGTGCCAGTAGTATAGGCGGGGGCACCTACGAGCAGTACTTC CASSIGGGTYEQYF
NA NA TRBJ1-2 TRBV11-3 TGTGCCAGCAGCGCGGACAGATTTTATGGCTACACCTTC CASSADRFYGYTF